The T cell receptor (beta chain) described here comes from a study of shared T cell receptors in the human thymus. The CDR3 spans 15 residues. The V and J ends lost 6 bases and 6 bases respectively, with 17 bases between them. Germline V gene sequence: CDR1 ENHRY, CDR2 SYGVKD. Libraries were prepared by immunoSEQ multiplex PCR; TCRdb keeps only in-frame clonotypes and omits some of them. The sample consists of hundreds of thousands of clones, more than 70% of them appearing once. These data were also filed under a second study, of human thymus T cells. From that second work: What related research reported was that thymic repertoires overlapped highly among unrelated individuals.

The sample comprised thymocytes. This receptor was obtained from a boy under two years old with a congenital heart defect. This sequence joins TRBV10-3 and TRBJ2-2; tentatively, D is TRBD2 (5 bases). The CDR3 region is CAIRESGPSAGELFF. CDR3 DNA sequence: TGTGCCATCAGAGAAAGCGGACCATCTGCCGGGGAGCTGTTTTTT.